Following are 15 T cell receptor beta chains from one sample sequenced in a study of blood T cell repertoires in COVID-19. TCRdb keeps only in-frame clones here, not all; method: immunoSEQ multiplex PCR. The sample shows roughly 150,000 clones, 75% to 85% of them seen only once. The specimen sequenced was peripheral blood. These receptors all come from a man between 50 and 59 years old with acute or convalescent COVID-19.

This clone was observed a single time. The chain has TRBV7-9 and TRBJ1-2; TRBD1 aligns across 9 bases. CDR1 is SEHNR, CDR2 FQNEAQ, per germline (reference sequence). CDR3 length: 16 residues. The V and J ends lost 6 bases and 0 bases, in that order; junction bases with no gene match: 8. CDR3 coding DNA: TGTGCCAGCAGATACGGGACAGGGAAAACTAACTATGGCTACACCTTC. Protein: CASRYGTGKTNYGYTF.

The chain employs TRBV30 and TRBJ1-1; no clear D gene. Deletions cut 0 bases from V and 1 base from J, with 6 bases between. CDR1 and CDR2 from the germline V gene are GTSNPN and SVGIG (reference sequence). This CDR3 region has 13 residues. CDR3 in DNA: TGTGCCTGGAGTGTAGCTAAGAACACTGAAGCTTTCTTT. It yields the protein CAWSVAKNTEAFF.

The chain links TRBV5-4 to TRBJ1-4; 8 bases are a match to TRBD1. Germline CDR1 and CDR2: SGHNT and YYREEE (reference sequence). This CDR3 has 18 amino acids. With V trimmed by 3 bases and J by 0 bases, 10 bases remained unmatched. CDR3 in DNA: TGTGCCAGCAGCTCACGGACAGGGATGGGTTCAACTAATGAAAAACTGTTTTTT. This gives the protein CASSSRTGMGSTNEKLFF.

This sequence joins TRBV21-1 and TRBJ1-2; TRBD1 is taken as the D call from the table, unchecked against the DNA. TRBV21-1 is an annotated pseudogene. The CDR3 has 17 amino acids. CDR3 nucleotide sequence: TGTGCCAGCAGCAAGGGACAGGGGGCACAGCATTCCTATGGCTACACCTTC. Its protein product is CASSKGQGAQHSYGYTF.

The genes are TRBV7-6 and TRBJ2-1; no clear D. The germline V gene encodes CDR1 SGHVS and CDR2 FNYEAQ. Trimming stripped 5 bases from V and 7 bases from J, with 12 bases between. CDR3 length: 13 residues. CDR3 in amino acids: CASSPLPWNEQFF. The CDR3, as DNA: TGTGCCAGCAGCCCGCTACCATGGAATGAGCAGTTCTTC.

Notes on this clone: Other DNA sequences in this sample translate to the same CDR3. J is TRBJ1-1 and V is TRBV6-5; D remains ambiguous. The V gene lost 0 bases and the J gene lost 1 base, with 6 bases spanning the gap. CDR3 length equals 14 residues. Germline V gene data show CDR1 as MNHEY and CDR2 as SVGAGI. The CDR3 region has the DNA TGTGCCAGCAGTTACTCGGTGGCGAACACTGAAGCTTTCTTT. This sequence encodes CASSYSVANTEAFF.

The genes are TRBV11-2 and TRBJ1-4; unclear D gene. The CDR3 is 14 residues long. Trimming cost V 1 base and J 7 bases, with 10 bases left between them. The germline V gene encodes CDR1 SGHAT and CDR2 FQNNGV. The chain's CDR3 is CASSLVLEGEKLFF. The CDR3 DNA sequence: TGTGCCAGCAGCTTAGTACTAGAGGGTGAAAAACTGTTTTTT.

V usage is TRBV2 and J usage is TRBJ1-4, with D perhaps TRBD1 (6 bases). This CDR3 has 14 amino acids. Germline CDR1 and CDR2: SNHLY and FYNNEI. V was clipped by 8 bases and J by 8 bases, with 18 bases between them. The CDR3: CASLGGTLGEKLFF. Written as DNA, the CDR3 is TGTGCCAGCCTAGGGGGAACGCTGGGCGAAAAACTGTTTTTT.

The CDR3 DNA follows: TGTGCCAGCAGCCCACTAGCGGGAGGGCCCCAAGAGACCCAGTACTTC. Its translation is CASSPLAGGPQETQYF. This chain links TRBV9 with TRBJ2-5; the match to TRBD2 covers 13 bases. Germline values: CDR1 SGDLS, CDR2 YYNGEE. This CDR3 spans 16 amino acids. Unmatched junction bases numbered 4, after V lost 4 bases and J lost 1 base.

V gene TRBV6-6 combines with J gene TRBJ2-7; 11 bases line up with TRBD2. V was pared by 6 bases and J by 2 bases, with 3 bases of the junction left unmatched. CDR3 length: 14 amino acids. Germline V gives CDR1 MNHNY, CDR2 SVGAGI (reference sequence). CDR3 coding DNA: TGTGCCAGCAGCGGGACTAGCGGCACCTACGAGCAGTACTTC. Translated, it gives CASSGTSGTYEQYF.

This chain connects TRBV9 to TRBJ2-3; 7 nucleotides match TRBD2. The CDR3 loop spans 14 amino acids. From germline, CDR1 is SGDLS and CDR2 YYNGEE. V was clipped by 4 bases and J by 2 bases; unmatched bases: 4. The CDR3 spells CASSLWDYTDTQYF. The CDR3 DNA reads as TGTGCCAGCAGCCTCTGGGACTACACAGATACGCAGTATTTT.

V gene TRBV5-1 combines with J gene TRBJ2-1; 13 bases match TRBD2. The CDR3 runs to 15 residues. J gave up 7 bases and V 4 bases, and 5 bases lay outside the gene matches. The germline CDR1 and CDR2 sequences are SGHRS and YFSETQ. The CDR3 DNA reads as TGCGCCAGCAGCGGACTAGCGGGAGCGGTGAATGAGCAGTTCTTC. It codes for CASSGLAGAVNEQFF.

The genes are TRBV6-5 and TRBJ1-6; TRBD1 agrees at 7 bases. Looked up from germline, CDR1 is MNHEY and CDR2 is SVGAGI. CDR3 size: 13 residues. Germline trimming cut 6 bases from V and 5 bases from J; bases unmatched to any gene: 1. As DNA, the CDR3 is TGTGCCAGCAGACAGGGGAATAATTCACCCCTCCACTTT. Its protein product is CASRQGNNSPLHF.

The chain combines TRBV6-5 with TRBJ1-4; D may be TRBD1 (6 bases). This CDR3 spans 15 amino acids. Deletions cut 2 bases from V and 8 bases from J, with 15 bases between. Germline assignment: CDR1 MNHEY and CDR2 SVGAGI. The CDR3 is CASSYRGYGREKLFF. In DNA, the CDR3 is TGTGCCAGCAGTTACAGGGGGTACGGGCGAGAAAAACTGTTTTTT.

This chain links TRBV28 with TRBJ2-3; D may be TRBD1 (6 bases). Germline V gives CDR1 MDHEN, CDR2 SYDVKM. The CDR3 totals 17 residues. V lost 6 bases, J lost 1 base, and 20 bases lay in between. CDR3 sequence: CASSPPFQGMGTDTQYF. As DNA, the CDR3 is TGTGCCAGCAGCCCTCCTTTCCAGGGGATGGGCACAGATACGCAGTATTTT.